Following are 29 T cell receptor beta chains from one sample sequenced in a study of T-cell reconstitution after alpha-beta-depleted transplantation in children. This sample's TCRbeta library carried unique molecular identifier barcodes. In TCRdb, the PCR reads were re-called with MiXCR into one record per CDR3 protein. The data contain tens of thousands of distinct CDR3 sequences, more than 5% of them singletons. The starting material was PBMCs, mostly from graft donor cells, obtained 60 days after TCRalphabeta/CD19-depleted stem cell transplant. These receptors all come from a female patient between 2 and 10 years old who had a stem cell transplant for aplastic anemia, so the T cells may come from the graft donor.

The chain joins TRBV28 to TRBJ2-1; TRBD2 agrees at 7 bases. This CDR3 contains 14 residues. The V and J ends lost 7 bases and 7 bases, in that order; junction bases with no gene match: 10. CDR1 MDHEN and CDR2 SYDVKM come from the germline V gene. The CDR3 nucleotides are TGTGCCAGCACCCCAGCGGAGGGAGGGAATGAGCAGTTCTTC. Protein product: CASTPAEGGNEQFF.

This clonotype has more than one count but fewer than ten. The chain links TRBV28 to TRBJ2-7; no clear D. From germline, CDR1 is MDHEN and CDR2 SYDVKM. V was cut by 7 bases and J by 0 bases, with 10 bases left in between. The CDR3 length is 13 residues. The DNA for the CDR3 is TGTGCCAGCACCCCTTTAGACTCCTACGAGCAGTACTTC. Protein: CASTPLDSYEQYF.

The gene calls are TRBV7-9 and TRBJ1-1, with a possible D match to TRBD1 (5 bases). The CDR3 loop spans 15 amino acids. CDR1 is SEHNR and CDR2 is FQNEAQ in the germline V gene (reference sequence). V was pared by 2 bases and J by 3 bases, with 13 bases between. CDR3 sequence (DNA): TGTGCCAGCAGCTTAAGAAATGGGGCGCACACTGAAGCTTTCTTT. Protein: CASSLRNGAHTEAFF.

The chain joins TRBV5-4 to TRBJ1-1; D possibly corresponds to TRBD1 (5 bases). This CDR3 contains 15 residues. Deletions cut 0 bases from V and 1 base from J, with 10 bases between. The germline V gene has CDR1 SGHNT and CDR2 YYREEE (reference sequence). The CDR3 spells CASSLGGGRNTEAFF. CDR3 in DNA: TGTGCCAGCAGCTTGGGGGGGGGTCGGAACACTGAAGCTTTCTTT.

The sample holds many counts of this clonotype. Here the CDR3 DNA reads TGTGCCAGCAGTTACAAACTGACCTACGAGCAGTACTTC. Its translation is CASSYKLTYEQYF. The chain links TRBV6-6 to TRBJ2-7; D unresolved. The CDR3 loop spans 13 amino acids. The V end lost 2 bases, the J end lost 2 bases, and 7 bases lay between the germline ends. Germline lookup yields CDR1 MNHNY and CDR2 SVGAGI (reference sequence).

By share, this clonotype ranks as medium-sized. This chain connects TRBV28 to TRBJ1-5; 12 nucleotides agree with TRBD1. V gave up 6 bases and J gave up 6 bases; unmatched junction bases: 9. CDR1 is MDHEN and CDR2 is SYDVKM in the germline V gene. This CDR3 has 16 amino acids. CDR3 sequence (DNA): TGTGCCAGCAGCCCGTGGGGGACAGGGGGCTTTCAGCCCCAGCATTTT. This translates into CASSPWGTGGFQPQHF. Together with reference TRBV28 and TRBJ1-5, the CDR3 gives the full variable domain: DVKVTQSSRYLVKRTGEKVFLECVQDMDHENMFWYRQDPGLGLRLIYFSYDVKMKEKGDIPEGYSVSREKKERFSLILESASTNQTSMYLCASSPWGTGGFQPQHFGDGTRLSIL.

The sample holds many counts of this clonotype. CDR3 sequence: CAISNTRSSYNEQFF. In DNA, the CDR3 is TGTGCCATCAGTAATACCAGGAGCTCCTACAATGAGCAGTTCTTC. This chain joins TRBV10-3 and TRBJ2-1; D unclear. Germline assignment: CDR1 ENHRY and CDR2 SYGVKD. V was shortened by 5 bases and J by 0 bases, with 11 bases between the two germline ends. The CDR3 is 15 amino acids.

This clonotype was recorded a few times. This chain connects TRBV14 to TRBJ2-3, with D possibly called TRBD1 or TRBD2 (5 bases each). This CDR3 has 16 amino acids. V was trimmed by 1 base and J by 4 bases, leaving 15 bases between them. CDR1 is SGHDN and CDR2 is FVKESK in the germline V gene. This CDR3 reads CASSQGLVRGPDTQYF. CDR3 nucleotide sequence: TGTGCCAGCAGCCAAGGTTTAGTGAGGGGCCCAGATACGCAGTATTTT. Based on the CDR3 plus reference TRBV14 and TRBJ2-3, the full variable domain is EAGVTQFPSHSVIEKGQTVTLRCDPISGHDNLYWYRRVMGKEIKFLLHFVKESKQDESGMPNNRFLAERTGGTYSTLKVQPAELEDSGVYFCASSQGLVRGPDTQYFGPGTRLTVL.

This clonotype was picked up many times. The chain combines TRBV2 with TRBJ2-2, with D possibly being TRBD1 (5 bases). Between the trimmed V and J ends, which lost 4 bases and 5 bases, there was a span of 14 bases. This CDR3 comprises 15 residues. Germline CDR1 and CDR2: SNHLY and FYNNEI. The CDR3 DNA reads as TGTGCCAGCAGTGCAACAGGCGGACCAACCGGGGAGCTGTTTTTT. Amino acid sequence: CASSATGGPTGELFF.

The sample holds many counts of this clonotype. In nucleotides, the CDR3 is TGCGCCAGCAGCTTTCAGCCTTCTAATGAAAAACTGTTTTTT. Protein sequence: CASSFQPSNEKLFF. The rearrangement links TRBV5-1 to TRBJ1-4; D is unresolved. The germline V gene has CDR1 SGHRS and CDR2 YFSETQ. CDR3 size: 14 residues. The V end lost 2 bases, the J end lost 3 bases, and 8 bases lay between the germline ends.

This clonotype was seen repeatedly, ten times or more. The chain recombines TRBV12-3 or TRBV12-4 with TRBJ2-1; 9 positions agree with TRBD1. This CDR3 contains 15 residues. With V trimmed by 4 bases and J by 6 bases, 7 bases remained unmatched. CDR3 loop: CASSSTGTGINEQFF. In nucleotides, the CDR3 is TGTGCCAGCAGTTCCACCGGGACAGGGATCAATGAGCAGTTCTTC.

This clonotype was counted many times. V gene TRBV24-1 combines with J gene TRBJ2-2; 9 nucleotides match TRBD1. This CDR3 is built from 16 residues. The junction had 7 bases not matched to a gene; V was cut back by 3 bases and J by 6 bases. CDR1 is KGHDR, CDR2 SFDVKD, per germline. CDR3 in DNA: TGTGCCACCAGTGATATGGGGACAGGGATGGCCGGGGAGCTGTTTTTT. Its translation: CATSDMGTGMAGELFF.

This clonotype was seen repeatedly, ten times or more. The chain links TRBV5-1 to TRBJ1-4, with D maybe TRBD1 (5 bases). This CDR3 is 14 amino acids long. CDR1 is SGHRS and CDR2 is YFSETQ in the germline V gene. V was clipped by 1 base and J by 7 bases, with 11 bases between them. The CDR3 sequence: CASSLSQGREKLFF. Here the CDR3 DNA reads TGCGCCAGCAGCTTGAGTCAGGGTCGTGAAAAACTGTTTTTT.

This clonotype was observed many times. The chain carries TRBV28 and TRBJ2-7; 11 bases map to TRBD1. Germline V gene lookup returns CDR1 MDHEN and CDR2 SYDVKM. The CDR3 is made up of 15 amino acids. The ends lost 8 bases at V and 3 bases at J; junction bases unmatched: 9. In DNA form, the CDR3 reads TGTGCCAGCCGCAGATCGGGACAGGGGGTCTACGAGCAGTACTTC. Protein sequence: CASRRSGQGVYEQYF.

This clonotype was recorded a few times. The chain carries TRBV4-1 and TRBJ2-7; D possibly uses TRBD1 or TRBD2 (5 bases each). Germline lookup yields CDR1 MGHRA and CDR2 YSYEKL. Trimming took 4 bases from V and 7 from J, leaving 29 bases between them. The CDR3 contains 18 residues. The CDR3 sequence is CASSLKAPGTDGPGEQYF. The CDR3 DNA sequence: TGCGCCAGCAGCCTAAAAGCCCCCGGGACCGATGGACCCGGGGAGCAGTACTTC.

The chain couples TRBV5-1 to TRBJ2-2; D tentatively reads TRBD1 or TRBD2 (6 bases each). V shed 1 base and J shed 6 bases, with 7 bases lying between them. Per the germline V gene, CDR1 is SGHRS and CDR2 is YFSETQ. There are 13 residues in the CDR3. DNA of the CDR3: TGCGCCAGCAGCTTGAGGGGGGCCGGGGAGCTGTTTTTT. It encodes CASSLRGAGELFF.

This clonotype was seen many times. V usage is TRBV20-1 and J usage is TRBJ2-7, with D tentatively TRBD2 (5 bases). Per the germline V gene, CDR1 is DFQATT and CDR2 is SNEGSKA (reference sequence). The CDR3 has 13 amino acids. The germline V and J ends were trimmed by 6 bases and 0 bases, with 12 bases remaining between them. DNA of the CDR3: TGCAGTGCCCTCCGACTATCCTCCTACGAGCAGTACTTC. Translated, it gives CSALRLSSYEQYF.

The chain couples TRBV5-1 to TRBJ2-2; a possible D gene is TRBD1 (5 bases). Trimming cost V 0 bases and J 6 bases, with 9 bases left between them. Germline lookup yields CDR1 SGHRS and CDR2 YFSETQ. The CDR3 is 14 amino acids. In DNA, the CDR3 is TGCGCCAGCAGCTTGGAGGGGCGCGCCGGGGAGCTGTTTTTT. Translated, it gives CASSLEGRAGELFF.

This clonotype occurred many times. The gene calls are TRBV18 and TRBJ1-1; D gene unclear. Trimming left V 6 bases short and J 0 bases short, with 8 bases between. Germline V CDR1 and CDR2: KGHSH, LQKENI. The CDR3 consists of 13 residues. The CDR3 nucleotides are TGTGCCAGCTCCGAAGATATGAACACTGAAGCTTTCTTT. Its translation is CASSEDMNTEAFF. The entire variable domain, with the rest obtained from reference TRBV18 and TRBJ1-1, is as follows: NAGVMQNPRHLVRRRGQEARLRCSPMKGHSHVYWYRQLPEEGLKFMVYLQKENIIDESGMPKERFSAEFPKEGPSILRIQQVVRGDSAAYFCASSEDMNTEAFFGQGTRLTVV.

This clonotype has ten or more counts. The CDR3 spells CASSLTRGQNSNYGYTF. CDR3 coding DNA: TGTGCCAGCAGCTTAACCCGCGGACAGAACTCTAACTATGGCTACACCTTC. The chain employs TRBV7-9 and TRBJ1-2, with TRBD1 as a possible D gene (6 bases). V was cut by 2 bases and J by 0 bases, with 16 bases left in between. The V gene's germline CDR1 is SEHNR and CDR2 FQNEAQ (reference sequence). The CDR3 sequence is 17 residues long.

This clonotype was seen repeatedly, ten times or more. The chain is built from TRBV7-9 and TRBJ2-1, with 7 positions matching TRBD2. Germline CDR1 is SEHNR and CDR2 is FQNEAQ (reference sequence). The CDR3 is made up of 14 amino acids. V lost 6 bases to trimming and J lost 7 bases; unmatched junction nucleotides: 9. CDR3 DNA sequence: TGTGCCAGCAGTCTCAGCGGGGTTTGGAATGAGCAGTTCTTC. Residues: CASSLSGVWNEQFF. Looking up the rest from reference TRBV7-9 and TRBJ2-1 gives the full variable domain: DTGVSQNPRHKITKRGQNVTFRCDPISEHNRLYWYRQTLGQGPEFLTYFQNEAQLEKSRLLSDRFSAERPKGSFSTLEIQRTEQGDSAMYLCASSLSGVWNEQFFGPGTRLTVL.

This clonotype was seen ten or more times. The gene calls are TRBV5-1 and TRBJ2-3; TRBD1 matches 7 bases. Germline loops: CDR1 SGHRS, CDR2 YFSETQ. With V trimmed by 4 bases and J by 2 bases, 4 bases remained unmatched. This CDR3 comprises 14 residues. CDR3 residues: CASSVGTATDTQYF. The DNA of the CDR3 is TGCGCCAGCAGCGTGGGGACAGCCACAGATACGCAGTATTTT.

This clonotype was seen at least ten times. The chain combines TRBV4-2 with TRBJ2-1; D is unclear. The CDR3 length is 13 residues. The germline V gene encodes CDR1 LGHNA and CDR2 YNFKEQ. V was trimmed by 0 bases and J by 10 bases, leaving 10 bases between them. CDR3 region: CASSQEPYIEQFF. As DNA, the CDR3 is TGTGCCAGCAGCCAAGAACCGTACATAGAGCAGTTCTTC.

This clonotype was seen at least ten times. The chain recombines TRBV7-9 with TRBJ2-1, with D perhaps matching TRBD1 (6 bases). The CDR3 is 17 residues long. CDR1 SEHNR and CDR2 FQNEAQ come from the germline V gene (reference sequence). Trimming removed 4 bases from V and 0 bases from J, with 16 bases in between. CDR3 nucleotides: TGTGCCAGCAGCTCACCGGGACATATGAGCTCCTACAATGAGCAGTTCTTC. Its translation is CASSSPGHMSSYNEQFF.

This chain joins TRBV28 and TRBJ2-2; 9 positions match TRBD1. V lost 5 bases to trimming and J lost 0 bases; unmatched junction nucleotides: 4. The CDR3 length is 16 residues. CDR1 is MDHEN and CDR2 is SYDVKM in the germline V gene. CDR3 nucleotide sequence: TGTGCCAGCAGTCCATGGACAGGGGCGAACACCGGGGAGCTGTTTTTT. Protein: CASSPWTGANTGELFF. The full variable domain, with the rest looked up from reference TRBV28 and TRBJ2-2, is DVKVTQSSRYLVKRTGEKVFLECVQDMDHENMFWYRQDPGLGLRLIYFSYDVKMKEKGDIPEGYSVSREKKERFSLILESASTNQTSMYLCASSPWTGANTGELFFGEGSRLTVL.

The sample holds many counts of this clonotype. The V call is TRBV27, the J call TRBJ2-7; D is ambiguous. The CDR3 spans 14 residues. V dropped 4 bases and J dropped 1 base, with 11 bases sitting between them. Looked up from germline, CDR1 is MNHEY and CDR2 is SMNVEV (reference sequence). The CDR3 loop is CASSSHRASYEQYF. The CDR3 bases are TGTGCCAGCAGTTCCCACCGGGCGTCCTACGAGCAGTACTTC.

This clonotype was recorded at least ten times. The chain uses TRBV5-6 and TRBJ2-7; TRBD2 aligns across 7 bases. CDR1 SGHDT and CDR2 YYEEEE come from the germline V gene. Trimming cost V 4 bases and J 4 bases; bases outside gene matches: 8. The CDR3 has 14 residues. CDR3 nucleotide sequence: TGTGCCAGCAGCCCACGGACCGGGAGGTACGAGCAGTACTTC. This sequence encodes CASSPRTGRYEQYF.

There are many counts of this clonotype. This chain connects TRBV10-3 to TRBJ2-3; D is possibly TRBD2 (5 bases). V dropped 0 bases and J dropped 6 bases, with 7 bases sitting between them. Germline V gene data show CDR1 as ENHRY and CDR2 as SYGVKD. The length of the CDR3 is 13 residues. CDR3 in amino acids: CAISESRRDTQYF. The CDR3 region has the DNA TGTGCCATCAGTGAGTCCAGGAGGGATACGCAGTATTTT.

There are many counts of this clonotype. The V gene is TRBV20-1, the J gene TRBJ2-3; tentatively, D is TRBD2 (5 bases). Trimming took off 6 bases at V and 2 bases at J, with 15 bases between the two ends. CDR3 length equals 14 residues. Germline CDR1 DFQATT, CDR2 SNEGSKA (reference sequence). Here the CDR3 reads CSADFGRSTDTQYF. The CDR3 DNA reads TGCAGTGCGGACTTCGGGCGGTCCACAGATACGCAGTATTTT.